The clone carrying this TCR beta chain was counted at least ten times. The sample originates from a study of T cells in Graves' hyperthyroidism and ophthalmopathy. TCR beta CDR3 sequences were amplified from RNA transcripts. Carried out on the TCR CDR3, a first-round RT-PCR used the HTBI primer set. MiXCR, applied by TCRdb to the multiplex PCR reads, yields one record per CDR3 protein. The sample records 370,000 or so distinct CDR3 sequences, approximately 25% being singletons. CDR1 is SGHNT and CDR2 is YENEEA in the germline V gene. The CDR3 is made up of 14 amino acids. V dropped 7 bases and J dropped 7 bases, with 17 bases sitting between them. Stable Graves' hyperthyroidism denoted no ophthalmopathy progression over 18 months. Those patients with uncontrolled infection, other autoimmune disease, pregnancy or lactation were excluded.

Sequenced sample: blood. V and J are TRBV11-3 and TRBJ2-1, with D possibly TRBD2 on 6 matching bases. The sequence was collected from a man in his fifties with Graves' hyperthyroidism. The CDR3 nucleotides are TGTGCCAGCACCCCAGGTCGGGGGAAGAATGAGCAGTTCTTC. Protein: CASTPGRGKNEQFF.